This T cell receptor (beta chain) was identified during a study of shared clonotypes between healthy human individuals. Produced via immunoSEQ multiplex PCR; TCRdb's table is partial and in-frame only. The profile shows about 2.4 million clones, around 94% of them singletons. Germline lookup yields CDR1 MDHEN and CDR2 SYDVKM. The length of the CDR3 is 13 residues. The germline V and J ends were trimmed by 11 bases and 7 bases, with 20 bases remaining between them. Sequenced: naive CD4+ T cells sorted from blood. Subset defined: CD45RA+ positively selected. The rearrangement links TRBV28 to TRBJ1-2; D possibly corresponds to TRBD1 (6 bases). This receptor was identified in a man between 18 and 29 years old in good health. The DNA for the CDR3 is TGTGCCGGGTCACAGGGAGAGGAGAGTGGCTACACCTTC. As protein: CAGSQGEESGYTF.